A single TCR beta chain is shown here with its context. What it binds is not known. Trimming took off 0 bases at V and 3 bases at J, with 7 bases between the two ends. Germline loops: CDR1 SQVTM, CDR2 ANQGSEA. The CDR3 is 13 residues long. TCRdb recomputed calls from the 5' RACE reads with MiXCR, one row per CDR3 protein. The table lists 100,000 or so distinct CDR3 sequences, approximately 10% of them singletons. The source of the sample is a study of T-cell memory formation after mild COVID-19. Study-wide context: TCR clusters were mostly confined to one donor each.

Study observations and caveats: The authors did not confirm SARS-CoV-2 specificity of second-wave clones peaking day 37.

The receptor comes from a man aged 18-30 years who had mild COVID-19 (a few samples of this study predate the infection). Cell type and time point are not known. The genes are TRBV29-1 and TRBJ2-3; no clear D gene. Sequences were obtained from PBMCs or a T cell subset sorted from them (not recorded which). CDR3 in amino acids: CSVEEPYTDTQYF. The CDR3 nucleotides are TGCAGCGTTGAAGAACCCTATACAGATACGCAGTATTTT.